This T cell receptor (beta chain) was documented in a study of T cell responses to AZD1222 COVID-19 vaccine. General observations from the study: The sample set comprised mostly white British donors with more females, and clonal diversity was possibly underestimated. Unmutated variant regions are reportedly targeted by nearly half of spike-specific TCRs.

Clones were sequenced by immunoSEQ multiplex PCR, and TCRdb holds only the in-frame ones, with some missing. The sample has 130,000 to 150,000 clones, about 92% seen once; the top ten hold 10% to 15%. By share, this clone counts as medium-sized (0.01 to 0.1%). The antigen is undetermined. Trimming cost V 7 bases and J 4 bases, with 34 bases left between them. Germline CDR1 is WNHNN and CDR2 is SYGVQD (reference sequence). The CDR3 spans 20 residues. The rearrangement uses TRBV10-1 and TRBJ2-5, with D possibly TRBD2 on 7 matching bases. The receptor was isolated from an adult who had recovered from COVID-19. The source was peripheral blood, collected after recovery from COVID-19. The CDR3 region has the DNA TGCGCCAGCATAGGGCATGGTCGAGTATTGTCGGGGGGCAGTAGAGAGACCCAGTACTTC. Its translation is CASIGHGRVLSGGSRETQYF.